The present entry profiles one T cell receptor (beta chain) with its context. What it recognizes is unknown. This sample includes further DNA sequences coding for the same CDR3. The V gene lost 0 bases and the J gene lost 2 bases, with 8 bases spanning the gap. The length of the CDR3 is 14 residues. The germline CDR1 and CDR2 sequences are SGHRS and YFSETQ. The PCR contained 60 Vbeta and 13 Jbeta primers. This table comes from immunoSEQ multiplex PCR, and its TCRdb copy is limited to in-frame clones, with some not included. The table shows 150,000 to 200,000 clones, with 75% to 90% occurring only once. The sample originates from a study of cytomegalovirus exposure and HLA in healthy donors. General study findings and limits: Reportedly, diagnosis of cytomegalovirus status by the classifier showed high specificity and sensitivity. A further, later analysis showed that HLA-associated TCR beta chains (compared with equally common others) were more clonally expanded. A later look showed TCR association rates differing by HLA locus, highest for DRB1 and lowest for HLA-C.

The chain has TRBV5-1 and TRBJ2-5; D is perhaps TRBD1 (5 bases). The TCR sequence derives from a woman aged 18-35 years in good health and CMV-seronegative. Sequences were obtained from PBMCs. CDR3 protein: CASSLVGVQETQYF. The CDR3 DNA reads TGCGCCAGCAGCTTGGTAGGGGTTCAAGAGACCCAGTACTTC. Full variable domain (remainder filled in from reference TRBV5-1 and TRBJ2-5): KAGVTQTPRYLIKTRGQQVTLSCSPISGHRSVSWYQQTPGQGLQFLFEYFSETQRNKGNFPGRFSGRQFSNSRSEMNVSTLELGDSALYLCASSLVGVQETQYFGPGTRLLVL.